A selection of T cell receptor beta chains follows, all from one sample in a study of blood T cells in healthy people across ages. TCRdb itself ran the 5' RACE reads through MiXCR, one entry per CDR3 protein. This repertoire shows about 1.5 million distinct CDR3 sequences, 40% to 45% found once; its top ten account for about 3.8%. The source material was blood. The receptors shown here come from a woman in her late teens or twenties in good health. Each CDR3 is given without its conserved first and last residue. D genes are given only for firm matches. Size is stated for part of the rows, as once, few or many counts, or as a class when the clone is expanded.

-,TRBV4-1,14,TRBD2,ASSQVGRGPKNIQY
few,TRBV9,13,TRBD2,ASSVDSGGYNEQY
few,TRBV9,16,TRBD2,ASSVQTLIAGGTDTQY
few,TRBV9,13,-,ASSQQGGPSYEQY
few,TRBV18,12,TRBD1,ASSPARGYNEQF
-,TRBV3-1,14,-,ASSQVRTWLRNEQY
-,TRBV28,15,-,ASSLPQTQPLQGTQY
-,TRBV7-2,11,-,ASSVVTNYGYT
many,TRBV6-2/TRBV6-3,14,-,ASSLRFQGLGNEQY
-,TRBV28,13,TRBD1,GRNNEDRAKNIQY
-,TRBV15,13,TRBD1,ATSRGTGEEYEQF
few,TRBV10-3,14,TRBD1,AISEYRTGDNQPQH
many,TRBV7-2,13,-,ASTLRTIYTDTQY
few,TRBV6-2/TRBV6-3,13,-,ASSYSSRPNQPQH
-,TRBV28,14,-,ASSWVPQGGNTEAF
-,TRBV7-9,15,TRBD1,ASSNKGSGQGSEKLF
-,TRBV20-1,15,-,SARVAGSTSGANVLT
many,TRBV7-2,12,-,ASSLGARSETQY
few,TRBV9,12,-,ASSVAGSDYGYT
-,TRBV4-1,12,-,ASSPEAGIVEQY
few,TRBV5-1,13,TRBD1,ASSDPGTANTEAF
few,TRBV6-2/TRBV6-3,14,TRBD2,ASRNSGRARQDEQY
few,TRBV29-1,10,TRBD1,SGQGNYNEQF
few,TRBV7-2,14,TRBD2,ASSLVSGTQPYEQY
-,TRBV6-2/TRBV6-3,10,-,ASSNRVYEQF
-,TRBV12-3/TRBV12-4,12,-,ASSYRGRTYGYT
-,TRBV27,12,TRBD2,ASSGVAGTDTQY
-,TRBV6-1,10,-,ASSEYGSEQY
few,TRBV12-3/TRBV12-4,11,TRBD1,ASSPADRVGYT
-,TRBV28,15,TRBD1,ASSLKGQGKWDYERY
few,TRBV6-1,12,-,ASVSGWVQETQY